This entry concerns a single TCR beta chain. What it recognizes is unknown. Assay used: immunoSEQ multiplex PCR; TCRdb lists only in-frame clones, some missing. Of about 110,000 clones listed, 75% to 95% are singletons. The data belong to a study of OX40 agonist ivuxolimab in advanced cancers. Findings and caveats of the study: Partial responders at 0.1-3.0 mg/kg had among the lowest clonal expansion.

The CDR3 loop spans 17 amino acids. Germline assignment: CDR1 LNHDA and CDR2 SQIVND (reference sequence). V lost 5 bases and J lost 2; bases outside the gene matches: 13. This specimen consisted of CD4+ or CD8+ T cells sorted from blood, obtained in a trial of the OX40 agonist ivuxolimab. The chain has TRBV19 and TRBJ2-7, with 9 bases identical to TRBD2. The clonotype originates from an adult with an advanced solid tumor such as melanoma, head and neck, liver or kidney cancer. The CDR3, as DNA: TGTGCCAGTAGTCGCCAGCGGGGGGCCTTCTCTACCTACGAGCAGTACTTC. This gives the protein CASSRQRGAFSTYEQYF.